A single sample is the source of the 27 T cell receptor beta chains below, sequenced in a study of cytomegalovirus exposure and HLA in healthy donors. Primers: 60 Vbeta forward and 13 Jbeta reverse. Using immunoSEQ multiplex PCR, the repertoire was profiled, and TCRdb retains in-frame clones only, with some absent. The sample holds 150,000 to 200,000 clones, about 80% seen once. The sequencing sample was made of PBMCs. The receptors were gathered from a woman between 45 and 60 years old in good health and CMV-seronegative.

The table lists this clone with a count of one. The gene calls are TRBV7-6 and TRBJ2-1, with D perhaps matching TRBD2 (6 bases). The CDR3 contains 15 residues. Germline CDR1 SGHVS, CDR2 FNYEAQ. V shed 2 bases and J shed 4 bases, with 12 bases lying between them. Written as DNA, the CDR3 is TGTGCCAGCAGCTTAAAGCGGGTCCTATACAATGAGCAGTTCTTC. Its protein product is CASSLKRVLYNEQFF.

The chain recombines TRBV18 with TRBJ2-2; D might be TRBD1 (5 bases). The CDR3 contains 16 residues. V was pared by 3 bases and J by 0 bases, with 11 bases between. Germline CDR1 reads KGHSH; CDR2 reads LQKENI. The CDR3 nucleotides read TGTGCCAGCTCACCTTCAGAAGGGGCGAACACCGGGGAGCTGTTTTTT. This codes for CASSPSEGANTGELFF.

The CDR3 reads CASSLEGTDYNEQFF. The DNA of the CDR3 is TGCGCCAGCAGCTTGGAGGGGACAGACTACAATGAGCAGTTCTTC. The chain recombines TRBV5-1 with TRBJ2-1; 7 nucleotides agree with TRBD1. The J segment lost 3 bases and the V segment lost 0 bases, leaving 3 bases of the junction unmatched. CDR3 size: 15 residues. The germline gives CDR1 SGHRS, CDR2 YFSETQ.

The rearrangement joins TRBV10-3 to TRBJ2-1; 9 bases agree with TRBD1. CDR3 length: 18 residues. From germline, CDR1 is ENHRY and CDR2 SYGVKD. V lost 10 bases and J lost 7; bases outside the gene matches: 23. This CDR3 is CATRSPRTQGAIGNEQFF. CDR3 in DNA: TGTGCCACGCGCTCCCCACGCACACAGGGGGCGATCGGGAATGAGCAGTTCTTC.

This chain joins TRBV10-3 and TRBJ1-2; a weak D match, TRBD1 (6 bases). Trimming pared 2 bases from V and 2 bases from J, leaving 18 bases between. CDR1 ENHRY and CDR2 SYGVKD come from the germline V gene. The CDR3 is made up of 17 amino acids. CDR3 sequence: CAISEVAGAYLNYGYTF. The CDR3 bases are TGTGCCATCAGTGAGGTGGCAGGGGCCTACCTGAACTATGGCTACACCTTC.

This clone has just one count. This chain connects TRBV6-4 to TRBJ2-1; 9 bases map to TRBD2. CDR3 length: 14 amino acids. The germline gives CDR1 MRHNA, CDR2 SNTAGT. With 2 bases clipped from V and 8 bases from J, the junction kept 4 bases outside the gene matches. In DNA, the CDR3 is TGTGCCAGCAGTGACGGGGCGGGAGGGGATGAGCAGTTCTTC. Translation gives CASSDGAGGDEQFF.

This clone was detected only once. The chain combines TRBV5-1 with TRBJ1-1, with unresolved D. The V and J ends lost 0 bases and 11 bases respectively, with 11 bases between them. Germline CDR1 and CDR2: SGHRS and YFSETQ. The CDR3 has 12 amino acids. CDR3 sequence: CASSLAGEVAFF. Here the CDR3 DNA reads TGCGCCAGCAGCTTGGCTGGGGAGGTGGCTTTCTTT.

V and J are TRBV7-3 and TRBJ2-1; D call uncertain. The germline V and J ends were trimmed by 1 base and 9 bases, with 16 bases remaining between them. Germline CDR1 SGHTA, CDR2 FQGTGA. This CDR3 has 15 residues. The chain's CDR3 is CASSLRRINQAEQFF. CDR3 in DNA: TGTGCCAGCAGCTTAAGAAGAATCAACCAGGCTGAGCAGTTCTTC. The full variable domain, with the rest looked up from reference TRBV7-3 and TRBJ2-1, is GAGVSQTPSNKVTEKGKYVELRCDPISGHTALYWYRQSLGQGPEFLIYFQGTGAADDSGLPNDRFFAVRPEGSVSTLKIQRTERGDSAVYLCASSLRRINQAEQFFGPGTRLTVL.

The chain carries TRBV6-1 and TRBJ2-3; 7 positions match TRBD2. In germline, CDR1 is MNHNS, CDR2 SASEGT. After removal of 7 bases from V and 0 bases from J, the junction contained 4 bases not matched to a gene. The CDR3 spans 14 residues. The CDR3 spells CASTSGWSTDTQYF. DNA of the CDR3: TGTGCCAGCACTAGCGGATGGAGCACAGATACGCAGTATTTT.

The chain combines TRBV5-1 with TRBJ1-2, with D perhaps TRBD1 (6 bases). Deletions cut 4 bases from V and 6 bases from J, with 19 bases between. The CDR3 contains 15 residues. CDR1 is SGHRS, CDR2 YFSETQ, per germline. This chain's CDR3 is CASSLPAQGVDGYTF. Written as DNA, the CDR3 is TGCGCCAGCAGCCTCCCCGCACAGGGAGTGGATGGCTACACCTTC.

The chain uses TRBV18 and TRBJ1-1, with 10 bases lining up with TRBD1. Germline V CDR1 and CDR2: KGHSH, LQKENI. The CDR3 extends over 15 amino acids. V dropped 3 bases and J dropped 2; count of bases not matched to a gene: 3. The CDR3 reads CASSPTGGPNTEAFF. DNA of the CDR3: TGTGCCAGCTCACCGACAGGGGGCCCTAACACTGAAGCTTTCTTT.

The rearrangement uses TRBV14 and TRBJ2-7, with 11 bases matching TRBD1. Trimming removed 4 bases from V and 5 bases from J; junction bases left unmatched: 4. Germline V lookup: CDR1 SGHDN, CDR2 FVKESK. CDR3 length equals 14 residues. As DNA, the CDR3 is TGTGCCAGCAGCCCCGGGACAGGGGGTCACGAGCAGTACTTC. Translation: CASSPGTGGHEQYF. Using reference TRBV14 and TRBJ2-7 for the parts outside the CDR3, the full variable domain is EAGVTQFPSHSVIEKGQTVTLRCDPISGHDNLYWYRRVMGKEIKFLLHFVKESKQDESGMPNNRFLAERTGGTYSTLKVQPAELEDSGVYFCASSPGTGGHEQYFGPGTRLTVT.

The V call is TRBV7-9, the J call TRBJ1-2, with a weak D call TRBD1 (5 bases). Looked up from germline, CDR1 is SEHNR and CDR2 is FQNEAQ (reference sequence). This CDR3 comprises 15 residues. Trimming left V 4 bases short and J 8 bases short, with 20 bases between. The CDR3 region is CASSSGGRLPWGYTF. The CDR3 DNA follows: TGTGCCAGCAGCTCGGGGGGACGGCTCCCCTGGGGCTACACCTTC.

The chain is built from TRBV7-2 and TRBJ1-2, with a tentative D call TRBD1 (6 bases). The V end lost 1 base, the J end lost 4 bases, and 13 bases lay between the germline ends. This CDR3 comprises 15 residues. In germline, CDR1 is SGHTA, CDR2 FQGNSA. CDR3 region: CASSLDPGGSYGYTF. In nucleotides, the CDR3 is TGTGCCAGCAGCTTAGATCCGGGGGGCAGCTATGGCTACACCTTC.

The V and J genes are TRBV7-9 and TRBJ2-2, with 14 bases that match TRBD2. The CDR3 is made up of 19 amino acids. J gave up 3 bases and V 5 bases, and 11 bases lay outside the gene matches. The germline gives CDR1 SEHNR, CDR2 FQNEAQ (reference sequence). This CDR3 reads CASSLRTSGRSGDTGELFF. Written as DNA, the CDR3 is TGTGCCAGCAGCCTAAGGACTAGCGGGAGGTCGGGTGACACCGGGGAGCTGTTTTTT.

This chain connects TRBV10-1 to TRBJ1-6; 7 bases fit TRBD1. Germline loops: CDR1 WNHNN, CDR2 SYGVQD (reference sequence). The trim removed 6 bases at V and 7 bases at J, leaving 6 bases unmatched. The CDR3 contains 14 residues. CDR3 DNA sequence: TGCGCCAGCAGGCCGGACAGGAGCAATTCACCCCTCCACTTT. It encodes CASRPDRSNSPLHF.

The rearrangement joins TRBV15 to TRBJ1-5; no clear D. Trimming pared 11 bases from V and 4 bases from J, leaving 15 bases between. Germline V gene data show CDR1 as LNHNV and CDR2 as YYDKDF (reference sequence). The CDR3 is 13 residues long. DNA of the CDR3: TGTGCCTCGAGGAAAATGACTAATCAGCCCCAGCATTTT. Protein: CASRKMTNQPQHF. Full variable domain (remainder filled in from reference TRBV15 and TRBJ1-5): DAMVIQNPRYQVTQFGKPVTLSCSQTLNHNVMYWYQQKSSQAPKLLFHYYDKDFNNEADTPDNFQSRRPNTSFCFLDIRSPGLGDTAMYLCASRKMTNQPQHFGDGTRLSIL.

This chain connects TRBV28 to TRBJ1-1; TRBD1 matches 7 bases. Per the germline V gene, CDR1 is MDHEN and CDR2 is SYDVKM. The CDR3 spans 14 residues. V gave up 3 bases and J gave up 0 bases; unmatched junction bases: 1. The CDR3 region has the DNA TGTGCCAGCAGTTTGACAGGGCTGAACACTGAAGCTTTCTTT. It yields the protein CASSLTGLNTEAFF. Using reference TRBV28 and TRBJ1-1 for the parts outside the CDR3, the full variable domain is DVKVTQSSRYLVKRTGEKVFLECVQDMDHENMFWYRQDPGLGLRLIYFSYDVKMKEKGDIPEGYSVSREKKERFSLILESASTNQTSMYLCASSLTGLNTEAFFGQGTRLTVV.

The rearrangement uses TRBV27 and TRBJ2-7; TRBD2 might be the D (6 bases). Germline V lookup: CDR1 MNHEY, CDR2 SMNVEV (reference sequence). The CDR3 is 13 residues long. V dropped 7 bases and J dropped 4 bases, with 14 bases sitting between them. The CDR3: CASTWGVGYEQYF. Here the CDR3 DNA reads TGTGCCAGCACCTGGGGGGTAGGGTACGAGCAGTACTTC.

The rearrangement joins TRBV19 to TRBJ1-1; D might be TRBD1 (5 bases). The V gene's germline CDR1 is LNHDA and CDR2 SQIVND (reference sequence). Trimming cost V 4 bases and J 1 base, with 7 bases left between them. The CDR3 runs to 13 residues. CDR3 amino acids: CASSKTGNTEAFF. As DNA, the CDR3 is TGTGCCAGTAGTAAAACAGGGAACACTGAAGCTTTCTTT.

This clone was counted between two and nine times. V and J are TRBV27 and TRBJ2-7; 8 bases agree with TRBD1. The V gene's germline CDR1 is MNHEY and CDR2 SMNVEV (reference sequence). The CDR3 covers 14 residues. After removal of 6 bases from V and 7 bases from J, the junction contained 11 bases not matched to a gene. In nucleotides, the CDR3 is TGTGCCAGCAGACCGGGACAGGATCGAGGGGAGCAGTACTTC. Protein product: CASRPGQDRGEQYF.

The gene calls are TRBV10-3 and TRBJ2-3; D is ambiguous. This CDR3 is 12 amino acids long. Germline CDR1 reads ENHRY; CDR2 reads SYGVKD. V was cut by 3 bases and J by 1 base, with 2 bases left in between. The DNA of the CDR3 is TGTGCCATCAGTGACGGCACAGATACGCAGTATTTT. Translated, it gives CAISDGTDTQYF.

CDR3 sequence: CASSANRVRETQYF. CDR3 nucleotides: TGTGCCAGCAGCGCAAACAGGGTCCGGGAGACCCAGTACTTC. The chain links TRBV2 to TRBJ2-5, with D perhaps TRBD1 (6 bases). Trimming cost V 6 bases and J 5 bases, with 16 bases left between them. The CDR3 loop spans 14 amino acids. Germline CDR1 SNHLY, CDR2 FYNNEI.

V gene TRBV7-6 combines with J gene TRBJ2-5; TRBD1 agrees at 7 bases. CDR3 length: 14 amino acids. Trimming took 0 bases from V and 2 from J; bases not matched to a gene: 0. Germline-derived CDR1 and CDR2 are SGHVS and FNYEAQ. CDR3 protein: CASSLAQGQETQYF. As DNA, the CDR3 is TGTGCCAGCAGCTTAGCACAGGGGCAAGAGACCCAGTACTTC. The full variable domain, rest sourced from reference TRBV7-6 and TRBJ2-5, is GAGVSQSPRYKVTKRGQDVALRCDPISGHVSLYWYRQALGQGPEFLTYFNYEAQQDKSGLPNDRFSAERPEGSISTLTIQRTEQRDSAMYRCASSLAQGQETQYFGPGTRLLVL.

The rearrangement joins TRBV16 to TRBJ1-2; 8 nucleotides match TRBD1. Losses at the gene ends were 4 bases for V and 9 bases for J; bases not matched to a gene: 10. Germline V CDR1 and CDR2: KGHSY, FQNENV. The CDR3 spans 14 residues. The DNA of the CDR3 is TGTGCCAGCAGCCCGGACAGGGTGGGATATAGCTACACCTTC. Amino acids: CASSPDRVGYSYTF.

The sample holds one count of this clone. This rearrangement joins TRBV5-1 to TRBJ1-2; TRBD1 might be the D (6 bases). Germline V gene sequence: CDR1 SGHRS, CDR2 YFSETQ. The germline V and J ends were trimmed by 0 bases and 5 bases, with 17 bases remaining between them. This CDR3 is 16 amino acids long. The CDR3 DNA reads TGCGCCAGCAGCTTGGAGGCGGCAGGGGTGGGGTATGGCTACACCTTC. Residues: CASSLEAAGVGYGYTF.

The genes are TRBV2 and TRBJ1-6; 9 bases align to TRBD1. The CDR3 consists of 18 residues. The trim removed 5 bases at V and 9 bases at J, leaving 17 bases unmatched. From germline, CDR1 is SNHLY and CDR2 FYNNEI. CDR3 protein: CASSRHGTGLFGSSPLHF. The CDR3 DNA reads as TGTGCCAGCAGTCGCCACGGGACAGGGCTCTTTGGGAGTTCACCCCTCCACTTT.